This T cell receptor (beta chain) stems from a study of cytomegalovirus exposure and HLA in healthy donors (TCRdb year 2017). Regarding the complete study: According to an earlier analysis of around 600 of the donors, about 179 million T cells yielded 120 million or so unique TCR beta sequences and around 280 Gb of sequence data. An early release covering approximately 600 HLA-typed donors comprised 300 to 350 gigabases of sequencing data and roughly 86 million unique TCR sequences. Of the 398 genotyped donors, approximately 80% fell in the genetic ancestry cluster associated with self-reported Caucasian donors. The aim of the study was to test whether cataloging public T cell receptors could identify signatures of past pathogen exposure. The T cell repertoires of 670 or so subjects were profiled by immunosequencing and related to cytomegalovirus serostatus. Besides the first cohort of approximately 670 subjects, a separate validation cohort made up of 95 to 150 different subjects was used. To predict cytomegalovirus infection status, the study brought together high-throughput TCR immunosequencing, statistical association of individual TCRs with disease status, and machine learning. A later analysis re-analyzed previously published TCR beta repertoires from several hundred donors and added high-resolution HLA genotyping to study TCR occurrence patterns. Rather than drawing on any new phenotypic data, the later analysis identified candidate immune exposures from TCR beta sequences and the way those sequences occurred across donors. To decide whether each TCR beta V gene segment behaved as functional or pseudogenic, an earlier analysis of fewer than 750 of the donors relied on high-throughput TCR beta sequencing. Donor age, sex, ethnicity and CMV serostatus were collected together with the repertoire data. A later genetic analysis used genome-wide SNP genotypes for about 55% of the 666 donors, treating that subset as a discovery cohort. All discovery cohort repertoires had been generated using a single sequencing platform. Both class I and class II loci were covered by HLA typing, at four-digit resolution. Typing coverage differed by locus: A, B, C, DRB1 and DQB1 were typed in about 629-630 donors, DQA1 in about 560, DPA1 in nearly 610, and DPB1 in approximately 450. Roughly five DR-DQ haplotypes were treated as single units for association and clustering because of strong linkage in the cohort. Across 398 genotyped donors of the cohort, an average of roughly 250,000 unique TCR beta nucleotide sequences per donor were sequenced, and roughly a sixth of those sequences were non-productive.

Libraries were built with the immunoSEQ multiplex PCR assay. The multiplex PCR relied on a mix of 60 forward primers for TCR Vbeta segments and 13 reverse primers for TCR Jbeta segments. A multiplex PCR assay on genomic DNA amplified the CDR3 region of rearranged TCR beta genes. Amplified TCR beta libraries were sequenced as 87-base-pair reads on the Illumina HiSeq System. The paper's processing steps were these. A later analysis tallied around 87 million unique TCR beta chains across the 640 or so repertoires, and about 12 million of those chains were shared by two or more donors. Raw reads were error-corrected and collapsed into unique sequences with a nearest-neighbor algorithm that merged closely related sequences to remove PCR and sequencing errors. CDR3 sequences were aligned to IMGT reference sequences to assign V, D and J gene segments. For a sequence to be retained, at least a six-nucleotide match to both a V gene segment and a J gene segment was required. A rearrangement counted as productive if the CDR3 had no stop codons and remained in frame with V and J, and every other rearrangement counted as non-productive. CDR3 was defined according to IMGT convention as the region running from the second conserved V-encoded cysteine to the conserved J-encoded phenylalanine. The earlier analysis of roughly 590 of the donors excluded any sequence lacking an unambiguous match to a single V gene segment. An earlier analysis of about 600 of the donors called V segments functional above 56.7% productive rearrangements and segregating when the between-donor standard deviation exceeded 5%. A statistical classification framework was built for diagnosing cytomegalovirus status from the catalog of TCR beta chain sequences. A later analysis assigned V and J genes by comparing TCR nucleotide sequences with IMGT/GENE-DB human TR gene sequences. The TCRdist pipeline was used in a later analysis to assign CDR3 sequences and most-parsimonious VDJ recombination scenarios. In a later analysis, each TCR beta chain was defined by its CDR3 amino acid sequence together with its V-gene family, and reads without a unique V-gene family were excluded. As a way to deal with suspected cross-contamination and a sequencing artifact, a later analysis dropped approximately 570 nucleotide sequences that were highly shared and had low generation probability. For each public chain, a later analysis derived a clonal expansion index from normalized ranks of inferred template counts within each repertoire. Generation probabilities in a later analysis came from a VDJ recombination model fitted to out-of-frame rearrangements, and those results were checked against IGoR. In a later analysis, TCR-TCR, TCR-HLA and TCR-CMV co-occurrence was scored with hypergeometric tests, and a repertoire-size bias correction was applied to TCR pairs. In a later analysis, false discovery rates were estimated by permuting HLA or CMV assignments 20 times. In a later analysis, co-occurring TCRs were grouped with DBSCAN, and TCRdist sequence similarity was added when clustering was performed within HLA-allele-positive subsets. Repertoires with fewer than 30,000 or more than 120,000 public chains were left out of co-occurrence clustering, as were a handful of repertoires with anomalous nucleotide sharing. TCRdb took this table from immuneACCESS and kept in-frame rearrangements with V and J called. Such tables lack part of the clones; where checked against another copy, unresolved V genes explain under half of the gap, and the rest is unexplained. Clone size and the V and J calls come from that table; the DNA yielded D and trimming. Recorded for this sample are roughly 45,000 clones; under 70% of them occurred a single time. The top ten constitute more than 10% of the sample.

The CDR3 sequence holds 15 residues, the cysteine and phenylalanine included. Only CDR3 DNA remains: 45 bases, in frame from the first base. Ends trimmed: V by 3 bases, J by 7 bases; bases unmatched to a gene: 10. Sequences GTSNPN (CDR1) and SVGIG (CDR2) are obtained from the germline V gene (reference sequence). Details on this clone: The target of this receptor is not known. Per-base qualities were not stored, and no clone one base away is much larger.

What the authors observed across the whole study: In an earlier analysis of more than 500 of the donors, most TCR beta V segments appeared in productive rearrangements about 87% or about 30% of the time, broadly matching IMGT annotations. A later analysis associated about 18,000 TCR beta sequences with specific HLA alleles at a false discovery rate of 0.05. Correlated functional status among segregating V segments might be attributable to linkage disequilibrium, but an unknown experimental factor could not be ruled out. According to a later genetic analysis, donors in an Asian-associated ancestry cluster had fewer N-insertions in productive TCRs than the approximately 650-donor mean. Across donors, most TCR sequences were observed very rarely, whereas some public TCRs were present in many individuals. For the cohort, immune exposure information was limited to CMV serostatus. The cohort was sequenced for TCR beta chains only, and without alpha or paired-chain data the features that could be detected were limited. According to a later analysis, parvovirus B19, influenza, CMV and Epstein-Barr virus appeared linked to several top co-occurrence clusters. Some IMGT-functional V segments, including TRBV6-2 and TRBV6-3, could not be distinguished by the 87-base-pair reads and were therefore excluded. According to the authors, the approach could potentially be generalized to other disease states and immunological phenotypes. Because HLA typing was missing for some donors at each locus, association tests included only the typed subset. Compared with equally common non-associated chains, HLA-associated TCR beta chains in a later analysis were more clonally expanded and had lower generation probabilities. In both the original and validation cohorts, the classifier was reported to diagnose cytomegalovirus status with high specificity and sensitivity. Because counts were too low, about 15 rarely observed V segments, including chromosome 9 orphons, were left out of the earlier analysis of over 550 of the donors. When HLA alleles, especially DR and DQ, strongly co-occurred, TCR associations were difficult to assign to individual alleles. In the study, around 160 TCR beta chains were listed as associated with cytomegalovirus. Roughly uniform sequencing depth across donors was assumed in presence/absence analyses, although this assumption may not hold. In vitro tests confirmed that a few of the cytomegalovirus-associated TCR beta chains recognize cytomegalovirus antigens. Most CMV-associated TCR beta chains appeared to be HLA-restricted in a later analysis, and the HLA associations seemed to be driven largely by CMV exposure. A cluster of highly shared sequence variants was judged likely to be a technical artifact of the sequencing pipeline. A later analysis found that TCR association rates varied across HLA loci, with DRB1 alleles showing the most associated TCRs and HLA-C alleles the fewest. An association between a missense DCLRE1C variant and V-gene and J-gene trimming of TCR beta chains was found in a later genetic analysis and replicated in an independent cohort. A further reported finding was that TCR beta sequences accurately predicted the HLA-A and HLA-B alleles for most subjects in the first cohort.

The cohort consisted of 650 to 700 healthy bone marrow donors. At the time of sampling, all cohort members were nominally healthy, though unrecorded immune exposures were likely present. The donor tested CMV seropositive and was one of the 289 seropositive cohort members. A peripheral blood sample was provided by each donor, and peripheral blood mononuclear cells were used for TCR beta sequencing. Genomic DNA extraction from the blood cell samples was performed with the Qiagen DNeasy Blood Extraction Kit. The TCR comes from a man in his 60s in good health and CMV-seropositive. This sequence uses TRBV30 and TRBJ2-1; the central 9 bases match TRBD1. What was sequenced was PBMCs. The CDR3 reads CAWSDRDRVGNEQFF. The nucleotide sequence is given as TGTGCCTGGAGCGACCGGGACAGGGTAGGTAATGAGCAGTTCTTC.